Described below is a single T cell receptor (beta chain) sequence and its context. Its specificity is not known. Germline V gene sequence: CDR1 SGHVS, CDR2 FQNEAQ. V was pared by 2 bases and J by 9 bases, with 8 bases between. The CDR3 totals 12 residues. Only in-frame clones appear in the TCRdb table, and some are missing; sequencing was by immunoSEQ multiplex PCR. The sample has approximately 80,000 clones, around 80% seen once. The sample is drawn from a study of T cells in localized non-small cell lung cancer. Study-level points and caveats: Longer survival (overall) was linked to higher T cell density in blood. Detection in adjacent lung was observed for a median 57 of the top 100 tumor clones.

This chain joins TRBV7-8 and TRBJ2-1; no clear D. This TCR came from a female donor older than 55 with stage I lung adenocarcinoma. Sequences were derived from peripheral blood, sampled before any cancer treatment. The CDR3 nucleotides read TGTGCCAGCAGCTTAATTATGGCTGAGCAGTTCTTC. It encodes CASSLIMAEQFF.